Below are 22 T cell receptor beta chains sequenced from a single sample in a study of long-term antiretroviral therapy in people with HIV (dated 2022 in TCRdb). The immunoSEQ hsTCRB v3.0 assay was used at survey level resolution to sequence the TRB variable region. Sourced from immuneACCESS, this table was stored by TCRdb with only in-frame sequences that have V and J called. A share of the clones is absent; for the studies checked, an unresolved V gene accounts for under half, and the remainder has no known explanation. For this sample the table gives about 33,000 clones, of which around 72% were detected only once. Clones ranked in the top ten supply over 7% of the sample. This specimen consisted of unsorted PBMCs, obtained 3.1 years after starting antiretroviral therapy. The receptors stem from a woman between 45 and 65 years old with HIV.

The chain joins TRBV6-5 to TRBJ2-3, with 8 bases identical to TRBD2. The CDR3 spans 15 residues. V was clipped by 8 bases and J by 8 bases; unmatched bases: 15. Germline-derived CDR1 and CDR2 are MNHEY and SVGAGI. CDR3 in DNA: TGTGCCAGCCAGCCCCGCGCGGGGGGAGCAGGTACGCAGTATTTT. It codes for CASQPRAGGAGTQYF.

The chain links TRBV7-3 to TRBJ1-1, with a tentative D call TRBD1 (5 bases). Germline CDR1 reads SGHTA; CDR2 reads FQGTGA. This CDR3 contains 14 residues. Trimming stripped 0 bases from V and 5 bases from J, with 10 bases between. The CDR3, as DNA: TGTGCCAGCAGCTTAACCAGGGTAAGGACTGAAGCTTTCTTT. Translation: CASSLTRVRTEAFF.

J is TRBJ2-1 and V is TRBV27, with 11 bases lining up with TRBD1. The trim removed 6 bases at V and 7 bases at J, leaving 5 bases unmatched. The CDR3 has 14 residues. Germline CDR1 and CDR2: MNHEY and SMNVEV (reference sequence). CDR3 sequence (DNA): TGTGCCAGCAGCTTCGGGACAGGGGGTAATGAGCAGTTCTTC. Translated: CASSFGTGGNEQFF.

This clone turned up a few times. The V and J genes are TRBV14 and TRBJ2-5; a weak D match, TRBD2 (5 bases). Germline CDR1 and CDR2: SGHDN and FVKESK. The V end lost 0 bases, the J end lost 5 bases, and 16 bases lay between the germline ends. The CDR3 has 16 residues. The CDR3, as DNA: TGTGCCAGCAGCCAAGAAATCCGGGCGTCGGGGGAGACCCAGTACTTC. This encodes CASSQEIRASGETQYF.

This chain connects TRBV27 to TRBJ1-2; D gene ambiguous. Germline loops: CDR1 MNHEY, CDR2 SMNVEV (reference sequence). The CDR3 runs 17 residues. V shed 3 bases and J shed 1 base, with 18 bases lying between them. CDR3 residues: CASSFHGKGGGNYGYTF. CDR3 coding DNA: TGTGCCAGCAGTTTCCACGGGAAGGGCGGCGGTAACTATGGCTACACCTTC.

This sequence joins TRBV18 and TRBJ1-5; 7 bases are shared with TRBD1. CDR1 and CDR2 from the germline V gene are KGHSH and LQKENI. With V trimmed by 4 bases and J by 3 bases, 3 bases remained unmatched. This CDR3 contains 14 residues. CDR3 DNA sequence: TGTGCCAGCTCACGACAGGGCCCCAATCAGCCCCAGCATTTT. Translated, it gives CASSRQGPNQPQHF. Based on the CDR3 plus reference TRBV18 and TRBJ1-5, the full variable domain is NAGVMQNPRHLVRRRGQEARLRCSPMKGHSHVYWYRQLPEEGLKFMVYLQKENIIDESGMPKERFSAEFPKEGPSILRIQQVVRGDSAAYFCASSRQGPNQPQHFGDGTRLSIL.

The V call is TRBV9, the J call TRBJ2-2; TRBD2 might be the D (7 bases). The ends were cut back, 0 bases at V and 5 bases at J, with 11 bases in the middle. Per germline, CDR1 SGDLS and CDR2 YYNGEE. This CDR3 spans 15 amino acids. CDR3 in DNA: TGTGCCAGCAGCGTAGAGGGGGGGCCTACCGGGGAGCTGTTTTTT. It yields the protein CASSVEGGPTGELFF.

The V call is TRBV11-3, the J call TRBJ2-2; 9 nucleotides line up with TRBD1. This CDR3 is 15 amino acids long. From germline, CDR1 is SGHNT and CDR2 YENEEA. The junction had 3 bases not matched to a gene; V was cut back by 6 bases and J by 1 base. The CDR3 DNA sequence: TGTGCCAGCAGACCGGGACAGGGGAACACCGGGGAGCTGTTTTTT. Translation: CASRPGQGNTGELFF.

This sequence joins TRBV4-2 and TRBJ1-2; 8 nucleotides match TRBD1. This CDR3 comprises 13 residues. Germline trimming cut 4 bases from V and 2 bases from J; bases unmatched to any gene: 0. Germline V gives CDR1 LGHNA, CDR2 YNFKEQ. The chain's CDR3 is CASSRDRNYGYTF. The CDR3 nucleotides read TGTGCCAGCAGCCGGGACAGGAACTATGGCTACACCTTC.

The chain combines TRBV9 with TRBJ2-2; D uncertain. In germline, CDR1 is SGDLS, CDR2 YYNGEE. This CDR3 region has 15 residues. Trimming took 7 bases from V and 0 from J, leaving 13 bases between them. The CDR3 spells CASDRALSNTGELFF. The CDR3 DNA follows: TGTGCCAGCGATCGGGCCCTGTCGAACACCGGGGAGCTGTTTTTT.

The table lists this clone with a few counts. The chain recombines TRBV6-1 with TRBJ1-4; 7 bases are shared with TRBD1. CDR3 size: 13 residues. V shed 3 bases, J shed 6 bases, and the junction held 1 base outside the gene matches. Looked up from germline, CDR1 is MNHNS and CDR2 is SASEGT. The CDR3 nucleotides are TGTGCCAGCAGTGACGACAGGGATGAAAAACTGTTTTTT. This sequence encodes CASSDDRDEKLFF.

The chain has TRBV7-9 and TRBJ1-4; D may be TRBD1 (5 bases). Per the germline V gene, CDR1 is SEHNR and CDR2 is FQNEAQ (reference sequence). The V end was cut by 5 bases, the J end by 0 bases, with 19 bases between. CDR3 length equals 18 residues. CDR3 coding DNA: TGTGCCAGCAGCCCCGCGGGGGGATTGTCTGCAACTAATGAAAAACTGTTTTTT. It is translated as CASSPAGGLSATNEKLFF.

The chain is built from TRBV12-1 and TRBJ2-7; TRBD2 is the table's D call, not checked against the DNA. TRBV12-1 is a documented pseudogene. The CDR3 consists of 17 residues. CDR3 sequence: CASSLSLAGGIPYEQYV. CDR3 DNA: TGTGCCAGCAGCTTAAGCCTAGCGGGGGGGATCCCCTACGAGCAGTACGTC.

This clone was seen only once. The chain couples TRBV30 to TRBJ1-2, with D possibly being TRBD1 (5 bases). Germline lookup yields CDR1 GTSNPN and CDR2 SVGIG (reference sequence). V lost 4 bases, J lost 8 bases, and 23 bases lay in between. This CDR3 comprises 15 residues. The CDR3, as DNA: TGTGCCTGGATGCTGGTAAGGGGCCGCATGAGGGGCTACACCTTC. As protein: CAWMLVRGRMRGYTF.

The chain employs TRBV25-1 and TRBJ2-7; D gene ambiguous. V lost 2 bases and J 2 bases, leaving 7 bases between the germline ends. Germline values: CDR1 MGHDK, CDR2 SYGVNS. The CDR3 consists of 13 residues. The CDR3, as DNA: TGTGCCAGCAGTGAAACGGGTACCTACGAGCAGTACGTC. Its translation is CASSETGTYEQYV.

The chain uses TRBV10-2 and TRBJ2-7; 7 positions match TRBD1. Germline V CDR1 and CDR2: WSHSY, SAAADI. The CDR3 covers 14 residues. Trimming removed 6 bases from V and 3 bases from J; junction bases left unmatched: 8. The CDR3 spells CASSRDSTDYEQYV. The CDR3 DNA follows: TGCGCCAGCAGCCGGGACAGTACAGACTACGAGCAGTACGTC.

The chain is built from TRBV6-5 and TRBJ1-2; no reliable D call. The CDR3 extends over 14 amino acids. Per germline, CDR1 MNHEY and CDR2 SVGAGI. V was pared by 6 bases and J by 5 bases, with 16 bases between. As DNA, the CDR3 is TGTGCCAGCAGCCCCCTGGACTGGAGTTATGGCTACACCTTC. Encoded protein: CASSPLDWSYGYTF.

A single count supports this clone. V and J are TRBV5-1 and TRBJ1-1; D remains ambiguous. CDR1 and CDR2 (germline): SGHRS, YFSETQ. The CDR3 has 14 amino acids. Trimming cost V 4 bases and J 1 base, with 11 bases left between them. The CDR3 DNA follows: TGCGCCAGCAGCCCGGGAGCCGGGAACACTGAAGCTTTCTTT. This translates into CASSPGAGNTEAFF.

The V and J genes are TRBV19 and TRBJ1-5; no firm D call. The CDR3 totals 14 residues. Germline V CDR1 and CDR2: LNHDA, SQIVND (reference sequence). Trimming shortened V by 4 bases and J by 4 bases, and 11 bases separated the two germline ends. The CDR3 nucleotides read TGTGCCAGTAGTACCCCAAACGGGAATCAGCCCCAGCATTTT. Translated, it gives CASSTPNGNQPQHF.

The gene calls are TRBV25-1 and TRBJ2-3; D not resolved. The CDR3 runs 10 residues. Germline V gives CDR1 MGHDK, CDR2 SYGVNS. V lost 3 bases and J 11 bases, leaving 6 bases between the germline ends. CDR3 in amino acids: CASSDWKQYF. DNA for the CDR3: TGTGCCAGCAGTGATTGGAAGCAGTATTTT. The whole variable domain, filled in from reference TRBV25-1 and TRBJ2-3, reads EADIYQTPRYLVIGTGKKITLECSQTMGHDKMYWYQQDPGMELHLIHYSYGVNSTEKGDLSSESTVSRIRTEHFPLTLESARPSHTSQYLCASSDWKQYFGPGTRLTVL.

The chain links TRBV7-3 to TRBJ2-1; possibly TRBD2 for D (6 bases). The length of the CDR3 is 14 residues. Per germline, CDR1 SGHTA and CDR2 FQGTGA. The ends were cut back, 5 bases at V and 9 bases at J, with 17 bases in the middle. The CDR3 region has the DNA TGTGCCAGCAGCCGCGGGGCCGTCGGGGGTGAGCAGTTCTTC. Its translation: CASSRGAVGGEQFF.

This chain joins TRBV2 and TRBJ1-2; a possible D gene is TRBD1 (6 bases). Trimming took 6 bases from V and 6 from J, leaving 20 bases between them. The CDR3 is made up of 15 amino acids. Germline V gives CDR1 SNHLY, CDR2 FYNNEI. In DNA form, the CDR3 reads TGTGCCAGCAGAGACCCTCGGGGGCAGAACCATGGCTACACCTTC. Its protein product is CASRDPRGQNHGYTF.